This T cell receptor beta chain comes out of a study of molecular identifiers for immune sequencing clone quantification. The study, taken as a whole, reports: Effector cells had over 99% of their molecules in clones above 20 RNA copies, while naive cells had under 1%.

This CDR3 spans 18 amino acids. CDR1 and CDR2 from the germline V gene are LGHNA and YSLEER. The junction had 7 bases not matched to a gene; V was cut back by 0 bases and J by 0 bases. Previously described methods and listed TCR primers were employed for the bulk TCR libraries. MiXCR, applied by TCRdb to the PCR reads, yields one record per CDR3 protein. There are a few hundred thousand distinct CDR3 sequences in the sample; under 30% occur only once, and roughly 0.77% lies in the top ten. As for this clonotype: What it binds is unknown.

Sorting selected naive CD8 T cells with a CD8+CD4-CCR7+CD45RA+ phenotype. This receptor was taken from a human donor in good health. Some libraries in this study had Jurkat cell RNA spiked in. The chain uses TRBV4-3 and TRBJ2-3; 9 bases line up with TRBD2. Source material: naive CD8+ T cells from blood, with Jurkat cell RNA spiked in. Indicated subset: FACS-sorted CD8+CD4-CCR7+CD45RA+ naive T cells. CDR3 in DNA: TGCGCCAGCAGCCAAGAACCGGGACTAGCTAGTAGCACAGATACGCAGTATTTT. It is translated as CASSQEPGLASSTDTQYF.